This T cell receptor (beta chain) was recorded in a study of cytomegalovirus exposure and HLA in healthy donors. PCR amplification relied on 60 Vbeta primers (plus 13 Jbeta primers). Profiled with immunoSEQ multiplex PCR; TCRdb holds only in-frame clones, not every one. The sample has roughly 180,000 clones; 80% to 90% are singletons. Trimming cost V 2 bases and J 2 bases, with 8 bases left between them. Germline V gene lookup returns CDR1 SGHRS and CDR2 YFSETQ. The CDR3 length is 13 residues. Regarding the study as a whole: Cytomegalovirus status was reportedly diagnosed by the classifier with high sensitivity and specificity. A later look showed TCR association rates differing by HLA locus, highest for DRB1 and lowest for HLA-C. In terms of immune exposure information, only CMV serostatus was available. Donors were assumed by presence/absence analyses to have roughly uniform sequencing depth.

As for this clone: Its antigen is not identified.

What was sequenced was PBMCs. This TCR derives from a man aged 18 to 29 in good health and CMV-seropositive. This chain links TRBV5-1 with TRBJ2-7; D unresolved. In DNA form, the CDR3 reads TGCGCCAGCAGCTTCCAGACAACCTACGAGCAGTACTTC. Its protein product is CASSFQTTYEQYF.